This TCR beta chain stems from a study of neurological immune-mediated disorders. PBMCs stored at -80 C, 2 million in total, were the source of the unsorted libraries. The germline CDR1 and CDR2 sequences are KGHSH and LQKENI. Trimming removed 0 bases at V and 5 bases at J, with 13 bases between. The CDR3 length is 15 residues. The cDNA was produced through 5'RACE with 10-nucleotide random UMIs. TCRdb re-called the 5' RACE reads with MiXCR, one entry per CDR3 protein. In the table there are about 41,000 distinct CDR3 sequences, roughly 13% of which are singletons. This clonotype was counted many times.

The TCR sequence derives from a female donor in good health. V usage is TRBV18 and J usage is TRBJ2-5; TRBD2 might be the D (6 bases). The specimen was PBMCs. The CDR3 sequence is CASSPPENRGETQYF. Here the CDR3 DNA reads TGTGCCAGCTCACCACCAGAGAACCGGGGGGAGACCCAGTACTTC.